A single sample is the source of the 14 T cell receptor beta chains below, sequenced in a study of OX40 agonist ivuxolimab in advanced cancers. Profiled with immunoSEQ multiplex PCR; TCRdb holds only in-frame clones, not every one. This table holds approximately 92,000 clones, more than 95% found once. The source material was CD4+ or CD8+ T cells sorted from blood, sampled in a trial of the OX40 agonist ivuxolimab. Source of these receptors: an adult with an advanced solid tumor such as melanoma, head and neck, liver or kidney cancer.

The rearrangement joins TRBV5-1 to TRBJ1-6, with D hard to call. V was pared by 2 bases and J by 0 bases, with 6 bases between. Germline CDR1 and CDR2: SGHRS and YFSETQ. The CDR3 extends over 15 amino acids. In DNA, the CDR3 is TGCGCCAGCAGCTTTGCGAGCTCCTATAATTCACCCCTCCACTTT. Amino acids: CASSFASSYNSPLHF.

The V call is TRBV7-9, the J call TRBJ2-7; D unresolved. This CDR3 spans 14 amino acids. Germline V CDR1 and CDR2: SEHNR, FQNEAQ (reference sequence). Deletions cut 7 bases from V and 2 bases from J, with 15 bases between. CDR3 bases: TGTGCCAGCACCCCTCTGGGCGGCACCTACGAGCAGTACTTC. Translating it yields CASTPLGGTYEQYF.

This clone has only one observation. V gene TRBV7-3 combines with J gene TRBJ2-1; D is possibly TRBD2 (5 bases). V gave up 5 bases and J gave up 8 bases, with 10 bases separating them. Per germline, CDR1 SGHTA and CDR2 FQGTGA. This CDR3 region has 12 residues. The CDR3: CASSPLGDEQFF. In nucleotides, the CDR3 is TGTGCCAGCAGCCCCCTCGGGGATGAGCAGTTCTTC.

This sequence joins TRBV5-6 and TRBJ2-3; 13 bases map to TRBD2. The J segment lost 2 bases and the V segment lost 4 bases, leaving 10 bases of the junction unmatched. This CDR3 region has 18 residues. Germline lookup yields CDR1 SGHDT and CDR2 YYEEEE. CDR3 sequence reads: CASSPPGLAGTDTDTQYF. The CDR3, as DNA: TGTGCCAGCAGCCCCCCGGGACTAGCGGGAACTGACACAGATACGCAGTATTTT. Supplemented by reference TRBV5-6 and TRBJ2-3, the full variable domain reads DAGVTQSPTHLIKTRGQQVTLRCSPKSGHDTVSWYQQALGQGPQFIFQYYEEEERQRGNFPDRFSGHQFPNYSSELNVNALLLGDSALYLCASSPPGLAGTDTDTQYFGPGTRLTVL.

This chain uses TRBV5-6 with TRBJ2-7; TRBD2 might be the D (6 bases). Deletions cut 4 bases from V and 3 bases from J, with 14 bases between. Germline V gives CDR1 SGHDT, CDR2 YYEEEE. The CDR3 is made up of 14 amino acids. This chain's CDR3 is CASSATGSYYEQYF. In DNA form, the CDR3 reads TGTGCCAGCAGCGCGACCGGGAGCTACTACGAGCAGTACTTC. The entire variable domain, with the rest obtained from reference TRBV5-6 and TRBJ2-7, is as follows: DAGVTQSPTHLIKTRGQQVTLRCSPKSGHDTVSWYQQALGQGPQFIFQYYEEEERQRGNFPDRFSGHQFPNYSSELNVNALLLGDSALYLCASSATGSYYEQYFGPGTRLTVT.

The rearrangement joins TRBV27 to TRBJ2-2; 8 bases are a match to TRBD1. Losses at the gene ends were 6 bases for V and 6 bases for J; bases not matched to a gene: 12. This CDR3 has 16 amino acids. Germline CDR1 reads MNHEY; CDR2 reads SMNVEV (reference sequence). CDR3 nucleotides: TGTGCCAGCAGCCCCCTTTGGGGACAGGTGGCCGGGGAGCTGTTTTTT. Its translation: CASSPLWGQVAGELFF.

CDR3 coding DNA: TGTGCCAGCAGTAGTTTAACAAACGGAGGGGAGACCCAGTACTTC. This gives the protein CASSSLTNGGETQYF. The genes are TRBV28 and TRBJ2-5, with a weak D call TRBD2 (6 bases). The ends were cut back, 5 bases at V and 5 bases at J, with 18 bases in the middle. The CDR3 loop spans 15 amino acids. In germline, CDR1 is MDHEN, CDR2 SYDVKM.

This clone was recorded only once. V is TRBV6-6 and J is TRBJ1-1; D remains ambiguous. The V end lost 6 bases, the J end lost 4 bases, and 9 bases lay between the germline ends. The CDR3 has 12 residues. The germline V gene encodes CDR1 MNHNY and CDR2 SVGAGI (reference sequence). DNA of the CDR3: TGTGCCAGCAGGTCGGGTGTCACTGAAGCTTTCTTT. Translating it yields CASRSGVTEAFF.

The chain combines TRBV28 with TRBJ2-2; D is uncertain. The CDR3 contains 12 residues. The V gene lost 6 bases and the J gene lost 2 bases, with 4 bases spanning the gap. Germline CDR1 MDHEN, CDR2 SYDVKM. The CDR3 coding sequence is TGTGCCAGCAGCAGAAACACCGGGGAGCTGTTTTTT. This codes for CASSRNTGELFF.

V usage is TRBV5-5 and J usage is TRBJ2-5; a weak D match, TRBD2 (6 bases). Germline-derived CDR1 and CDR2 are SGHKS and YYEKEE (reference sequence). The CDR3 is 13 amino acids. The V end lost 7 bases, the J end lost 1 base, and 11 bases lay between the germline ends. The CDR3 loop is CASSGTFQETQYF. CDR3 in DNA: TGTGCCAGCTCGGGGACTTTCCAAGAGACCCAGTACTTC.

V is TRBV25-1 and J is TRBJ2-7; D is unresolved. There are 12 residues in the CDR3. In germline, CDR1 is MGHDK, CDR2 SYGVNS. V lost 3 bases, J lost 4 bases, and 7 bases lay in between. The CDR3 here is CASSDLIYEQYF. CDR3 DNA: TGTGCCAGCAGTGACCTCATTTACGAGCAGTACTTC.

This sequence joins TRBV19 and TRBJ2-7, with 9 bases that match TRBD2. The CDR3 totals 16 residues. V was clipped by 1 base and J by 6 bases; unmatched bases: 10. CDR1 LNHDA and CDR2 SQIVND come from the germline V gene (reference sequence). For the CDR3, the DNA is TGTGCCAGTAGTATAGTCGGAGATAGCGGGAGTGGCGAGCAGTACTTC. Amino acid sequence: CASSIVGDSGSGEQYF.

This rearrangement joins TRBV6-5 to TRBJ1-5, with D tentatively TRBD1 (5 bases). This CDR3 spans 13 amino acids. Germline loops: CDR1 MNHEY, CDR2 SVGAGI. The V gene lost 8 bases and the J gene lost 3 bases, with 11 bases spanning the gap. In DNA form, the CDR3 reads TGTGCCAGCGTAGACAGACCCAATCAGCCCCAGCATTTT. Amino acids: CASVDRPNQPQHF.

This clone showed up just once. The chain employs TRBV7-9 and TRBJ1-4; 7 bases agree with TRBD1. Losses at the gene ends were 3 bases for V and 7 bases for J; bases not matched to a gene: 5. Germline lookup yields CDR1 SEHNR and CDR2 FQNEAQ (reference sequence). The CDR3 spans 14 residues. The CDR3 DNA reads TGTGCCAGCAGCTTGCAAGGGGGCTCTGAAAAACTGTTTTTT. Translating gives CASSLQGGSEKLFF. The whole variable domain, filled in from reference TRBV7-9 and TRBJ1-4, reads DTGVSQNPRHKITKRGQNVTFRCDPISEHNRLYWYRQTLGQGPEFLTYFQNEAQLEKSRLLSDRFSAERPKGSFSTLEIQRTEQGDSAMYLCASSLQGGSEKLFFGSGTQLSVL.